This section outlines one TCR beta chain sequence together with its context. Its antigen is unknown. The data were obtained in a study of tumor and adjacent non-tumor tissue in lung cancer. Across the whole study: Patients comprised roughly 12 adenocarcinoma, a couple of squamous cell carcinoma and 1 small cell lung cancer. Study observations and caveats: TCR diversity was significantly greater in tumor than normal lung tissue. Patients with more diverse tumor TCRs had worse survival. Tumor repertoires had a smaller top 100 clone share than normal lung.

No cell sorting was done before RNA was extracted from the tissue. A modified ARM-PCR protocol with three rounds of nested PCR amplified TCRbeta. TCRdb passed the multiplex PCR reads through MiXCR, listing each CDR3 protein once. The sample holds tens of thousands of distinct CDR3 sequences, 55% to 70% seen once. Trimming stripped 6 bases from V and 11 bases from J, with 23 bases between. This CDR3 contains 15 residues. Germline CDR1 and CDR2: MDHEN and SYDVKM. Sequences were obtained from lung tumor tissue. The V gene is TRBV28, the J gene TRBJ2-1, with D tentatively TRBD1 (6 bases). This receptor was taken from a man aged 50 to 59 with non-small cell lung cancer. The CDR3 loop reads CASSSGSGAGNKQFF. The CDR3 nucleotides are TGTGCCAGCAGCTCCGGGTCAGGGGCAGGTAATAAGCAGTTCTTC.